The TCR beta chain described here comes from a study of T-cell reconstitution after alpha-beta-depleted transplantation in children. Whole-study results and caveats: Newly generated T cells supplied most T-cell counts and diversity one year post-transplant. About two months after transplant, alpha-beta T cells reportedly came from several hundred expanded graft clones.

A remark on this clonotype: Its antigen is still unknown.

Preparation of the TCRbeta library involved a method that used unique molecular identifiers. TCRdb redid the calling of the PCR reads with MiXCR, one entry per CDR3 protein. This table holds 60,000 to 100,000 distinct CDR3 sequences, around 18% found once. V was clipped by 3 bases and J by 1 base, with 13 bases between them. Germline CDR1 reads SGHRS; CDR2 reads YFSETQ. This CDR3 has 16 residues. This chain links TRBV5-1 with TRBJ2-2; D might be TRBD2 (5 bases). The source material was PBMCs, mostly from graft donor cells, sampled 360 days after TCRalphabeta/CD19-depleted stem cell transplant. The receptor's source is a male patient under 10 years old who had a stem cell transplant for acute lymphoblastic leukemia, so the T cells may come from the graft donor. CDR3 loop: CASSSDPGLNTGELFF. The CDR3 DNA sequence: TGCGCCAGCAGCTCCGACCCTGGACTGAACACCGGGGAGCTGTTTTTT.